Listed below are T cell receptor beta chains from one sample, sequenced in a study of neurological immune-mediated disorders. TCRdb fed the 5' RACE reads into MiXCR, producing one record per CDR3 protein. The table records about 87,000 distinct CDR3 sequences, around 3.5% of them present only once. Sequencing was performed on PBMCs. All receptors derive from a woman aged 50 to 65 with multiple sclerosis. Each CDR3 is given without its conserved first and last residue. Clone size, where shown, is once, few, many, or a class for clones that have expanded.

clone_size	j_call	v_call	cdr3_aa
many	TRBJ2-7	TRBV29-1	SVEDSGVGYEQY
-	TRBJ1-2	TRBV12-3/TRBV12-4	ASSSRGAINYGYT
many	TRBJ1-2	TRBV28	ASIRRNRSNYGYT
many	TRBJ2-3	TRBV7-9	ASSSGWNQQGPADTQY
many	TRBJ2-7	TRBV5-1	ASSLQGHGSYEQY
many	TRBJ1-3	TRBV12-3/TRBV12-4	ASRPDRGSSGNTIY
many	TRBJ2-2	TRBV5-1	ASSFSGGVPQTGELF
many	TRBJ2-5	TRBV12-3/TRBV12-4	ASSPDRGHVGETQY
many	TRBJ1-2	TRBV15	ATDDGGNYGYT
many	TRBJ1-2	TRBV4-3	ASSQDRWRVGYT
many	TRBJ2-1	TRBV6-5	ASRLAGGGEQF
many	TRBJ2-1	TRBV6-6	ASRRPDSTWNEQF
many	TRBJ2-3	TRBV12-3/TRBV12-4	ASIPDSNTQY
many	TRBJ2-3	TRBV10-3	AISESIVDTQY
many	TRBJ1-2	TRBV7-2	ASSFGGRLYGYT
many	TRBJ1-1	TRBV20-1	SPSIAGGNTEAF
few	TRBJ1-2	TRBV7-2	ASSLWGGYT
many	TRBJ2-2	TRBV20-1	SARSSNTGELF